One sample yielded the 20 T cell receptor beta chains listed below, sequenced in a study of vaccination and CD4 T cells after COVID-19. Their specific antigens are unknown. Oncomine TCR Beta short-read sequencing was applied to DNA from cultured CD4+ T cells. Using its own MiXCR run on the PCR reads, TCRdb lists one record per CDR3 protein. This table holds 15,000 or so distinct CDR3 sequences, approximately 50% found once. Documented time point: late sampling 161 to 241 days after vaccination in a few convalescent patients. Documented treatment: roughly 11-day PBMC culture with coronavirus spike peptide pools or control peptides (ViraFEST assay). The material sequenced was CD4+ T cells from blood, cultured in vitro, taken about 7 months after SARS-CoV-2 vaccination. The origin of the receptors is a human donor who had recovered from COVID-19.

DNA of the CDR3: TGTGCCAGCAGCTCCCAGCGGGGGGTGTGGGAGCAGTACTTC. Its translation is CASSSQRGVWEQYF. The chain recombines TRBV7-2 with TRBJ2-7, with 9 nucleotides matching TRBD2. V was clipped by 4 bases and J by 7 bases; unmatched bases: 8. CDR1 and CDR2 (germline): SGHTA, FQGNSA. This CDR3 contains 14 residues.

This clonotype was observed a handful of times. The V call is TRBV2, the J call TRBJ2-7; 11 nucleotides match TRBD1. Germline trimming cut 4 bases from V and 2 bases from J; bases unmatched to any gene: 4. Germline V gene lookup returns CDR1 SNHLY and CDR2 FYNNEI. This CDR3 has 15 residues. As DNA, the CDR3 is TGTGCCAGCAGTGGGGGACAGGGGGATACCTACGAGCAGTACTTC. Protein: CASSGGQGDTYEQYF. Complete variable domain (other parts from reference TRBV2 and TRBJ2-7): EPEVTQTPSHQVTQMGQEVILRCVPISNHLYFYWYRQILGQKVEFLVSFYNNEISEKSEIFDDQFSVERPDGSNFTLKIRSTKLEDSAMYFCASSGGQGDTYEQYFGPGTRLTVT.

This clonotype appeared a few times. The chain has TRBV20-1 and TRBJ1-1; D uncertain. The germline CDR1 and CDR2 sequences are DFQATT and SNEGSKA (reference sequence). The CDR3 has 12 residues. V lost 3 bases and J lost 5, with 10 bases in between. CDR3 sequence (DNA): TGCAGTGCTAGGCGTCAGACTACTGAAGCTTTCTTT. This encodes CSARRQTTEAFF.

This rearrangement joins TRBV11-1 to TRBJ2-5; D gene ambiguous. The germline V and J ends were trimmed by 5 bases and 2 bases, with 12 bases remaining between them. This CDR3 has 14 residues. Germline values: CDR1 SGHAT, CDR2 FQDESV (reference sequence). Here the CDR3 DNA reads TGTGCCAGCAGCATAGGATGGGAACAAGAGACCCAGTACTTC. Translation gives CASSIGWEQETQYF.

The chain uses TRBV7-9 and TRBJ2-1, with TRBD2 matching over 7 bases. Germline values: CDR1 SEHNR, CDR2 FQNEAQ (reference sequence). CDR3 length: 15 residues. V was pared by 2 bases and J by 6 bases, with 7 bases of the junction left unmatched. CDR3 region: CASSLWASGPNEQFF. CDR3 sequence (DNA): TGTGCCAGCAGCTTATGGGCTAGCGGTCCCAATGAGCAGTTCTTC.

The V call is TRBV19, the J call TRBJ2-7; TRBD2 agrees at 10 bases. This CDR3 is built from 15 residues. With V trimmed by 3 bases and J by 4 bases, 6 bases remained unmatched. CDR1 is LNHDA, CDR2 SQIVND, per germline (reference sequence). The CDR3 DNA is TGTGCCAGTAGTATTCTAGCGGGGGAAGGGTACGAGCAGTACTTC. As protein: CASSILAGEGYEQYF.

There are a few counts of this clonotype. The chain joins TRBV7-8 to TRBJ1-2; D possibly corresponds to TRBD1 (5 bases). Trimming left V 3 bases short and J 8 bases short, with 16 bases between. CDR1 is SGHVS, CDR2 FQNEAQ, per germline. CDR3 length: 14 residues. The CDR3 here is CASSFLAQGGGYTF. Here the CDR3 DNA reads TGTGCCAGCAGCTTCCTGGCTCAGGGAGGCGGCTACACCTTC. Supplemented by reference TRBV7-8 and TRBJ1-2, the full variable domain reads GAGVSQSPRYKVAKRGQDVALRCDPISGHVSLFWYQQALGQGPEFLTYFQNEAQLDKSGLPSDRFFAERPEGSVSTLKIQRTQQEDSAVYLCASSFLAQGGGYTFGSGTRLTVV.

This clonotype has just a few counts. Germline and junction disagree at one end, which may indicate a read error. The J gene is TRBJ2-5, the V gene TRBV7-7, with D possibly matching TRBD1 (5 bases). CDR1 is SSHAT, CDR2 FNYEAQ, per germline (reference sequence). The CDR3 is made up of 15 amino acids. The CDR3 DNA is TGTGCTAGCAGCTTGGGTGGGGCTGATAGAGAGACCCAGTACTTC. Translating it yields CASSLGGADRETQYF.

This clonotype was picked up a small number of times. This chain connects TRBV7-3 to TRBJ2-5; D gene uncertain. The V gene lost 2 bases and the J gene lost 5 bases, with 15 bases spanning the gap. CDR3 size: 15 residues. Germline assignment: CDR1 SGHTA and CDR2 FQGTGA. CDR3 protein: CASSLSPARRETQYF. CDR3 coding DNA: TGTGCCAGCAGCTTATCCCCCGCGAGAAGGGAGACCCAGTACTTC.

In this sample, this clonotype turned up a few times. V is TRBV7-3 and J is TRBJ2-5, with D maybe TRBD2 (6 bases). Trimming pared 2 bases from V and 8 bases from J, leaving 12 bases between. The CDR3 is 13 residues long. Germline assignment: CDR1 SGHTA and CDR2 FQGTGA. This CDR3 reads CASSLSPSATQYF. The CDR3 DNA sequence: TGTGCCAGCAGCTTATCCCCTAGCGCTACCCAGTACTTC.

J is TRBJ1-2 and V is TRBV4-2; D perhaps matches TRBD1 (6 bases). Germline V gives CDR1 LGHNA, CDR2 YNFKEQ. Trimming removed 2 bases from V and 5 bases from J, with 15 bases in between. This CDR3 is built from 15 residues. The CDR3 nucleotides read TGTGCCAGCAGCCAACCCGTGGGGGGGCTGTATGGCTACACCTTC. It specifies CASSQPVGGLYGYTF.

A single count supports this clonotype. The CDR3 loop reads CASSLGGKGSAYQETQYF. CDR3 sequence (DNA): TGCGCCAGCAGCCTCGGCGGGAAGGGATCGGCGTACCAAGAGACCCAGTACTTC. This rearrangement joins TRBV4-1 to TRBJ2-5; the D gene is possibly TRBD2 (6 bases). Germline CDR1 is MGHRA and CDR2 is YSYEKL. This CDR3 comprises 18 residues. Trimming removed 4 bases from V and 0 bases from J, with 21 bases in between.

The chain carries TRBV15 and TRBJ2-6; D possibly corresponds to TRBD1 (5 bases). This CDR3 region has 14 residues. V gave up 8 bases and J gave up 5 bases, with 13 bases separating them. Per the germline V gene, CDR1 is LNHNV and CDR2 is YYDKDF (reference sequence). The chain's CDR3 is CATSDSVWANVLTF. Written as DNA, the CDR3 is TGTGCCACCTCCGACAGTGTCTGGGCCAACGTCCTGACTTTC.

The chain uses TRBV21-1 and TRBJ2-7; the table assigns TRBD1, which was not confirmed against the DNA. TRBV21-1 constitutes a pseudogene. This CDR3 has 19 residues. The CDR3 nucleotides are TGTGCCAGCAGACTCACAACAGCGGGACAGGGTTTCCTGATAGACGAGCAGTACTTC. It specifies CASRLTTAGQGFLIDEQYF.

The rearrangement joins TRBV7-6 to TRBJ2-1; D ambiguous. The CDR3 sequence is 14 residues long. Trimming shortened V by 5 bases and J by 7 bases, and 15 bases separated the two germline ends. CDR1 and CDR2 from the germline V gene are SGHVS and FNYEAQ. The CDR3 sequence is CASSPGGARNEQFF. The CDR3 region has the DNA TGTGCCAGCAGCCCCGGCGGTGCACGTAATGAGCAGTTCTTC.

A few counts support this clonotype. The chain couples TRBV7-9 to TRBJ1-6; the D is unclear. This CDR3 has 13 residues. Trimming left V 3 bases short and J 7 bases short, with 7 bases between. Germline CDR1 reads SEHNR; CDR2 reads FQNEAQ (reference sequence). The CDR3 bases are TGTGCCAGCAGCTTCGACGCGAATTCACCCCTCCACTTT. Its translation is CASSFDANSPLHF.

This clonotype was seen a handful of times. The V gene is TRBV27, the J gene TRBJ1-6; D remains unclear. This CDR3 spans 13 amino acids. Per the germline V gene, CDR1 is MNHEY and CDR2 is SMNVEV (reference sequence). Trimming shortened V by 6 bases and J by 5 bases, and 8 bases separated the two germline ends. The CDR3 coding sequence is TGTGCCAGCAGGGGATCTAATAATTCACCCCTCCACTTT. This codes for CASRGSNNSPLHF.

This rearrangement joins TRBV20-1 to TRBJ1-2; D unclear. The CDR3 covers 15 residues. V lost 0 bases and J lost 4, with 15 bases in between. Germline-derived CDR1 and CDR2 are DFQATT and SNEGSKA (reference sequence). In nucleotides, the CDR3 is TGCAGTGCTAGAGATGAGGGAGCCTCCCTCTATGGCTACACCTTC. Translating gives CSARDEGASLYGYTF.

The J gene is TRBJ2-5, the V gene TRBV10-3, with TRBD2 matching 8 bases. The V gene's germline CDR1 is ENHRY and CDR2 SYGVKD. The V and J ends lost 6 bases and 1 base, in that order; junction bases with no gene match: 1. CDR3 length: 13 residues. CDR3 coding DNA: TGTGCCATCAGCGGGACTAGCCAAGAGACCCAGTACTTC. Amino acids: CAISGTSQETQYF.

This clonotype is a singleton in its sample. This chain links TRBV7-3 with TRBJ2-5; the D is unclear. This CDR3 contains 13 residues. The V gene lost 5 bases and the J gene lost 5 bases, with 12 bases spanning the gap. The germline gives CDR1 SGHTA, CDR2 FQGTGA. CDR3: CASSRDAWETQYF. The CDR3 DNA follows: TGTGCCAGCAGCCGAGACGCTTGGGAGACCCAGTACTTC.